The 15 T cell receptor beta chains below come from one sample, sequenced in a study of control samples from healthy donors and cancer patients (dated by TCRdb to the early 2020s). The method was the immunoSEQ multiplex PCR assay. The table was pulled from immuneACCESS by TCRdb, which kept in-frame rearrangements only. Such tables lose some clones; where checked, under half of the loss comes from unresolved V genes, and the rest has no known cause. The sample's clone listing holds roughly 200,000 clones. The leading ten clones occupy roughly 2% of the sample. Sequencing was carried out using blood. These receptors originate from a woman aged 30 to 39 in good health.

The genes are TRBV6-5 and TRBJ2-2; TRBD1 agrees at 8 bases. This CDR3 has 12 residues. Per the germline V gene, CDR1 is MNHEY and CDR2 is SVGAGI. Trimming took 11 bases from V and 9 from J; bases not matched to a gene: 8. As DNA, the CDR3 is TGTGCCGGCCAGACAGGGGCCAGGGAGCTGTTTTTT. The encoded protein is CAGQTGARELFF.

The chain is built from TRBV4-1 and TRBJ2-7; maybe TRBD2 (6 bases). CDR1 MGHRA and CDR2 YSYEKL come from the germline V gene. The length of the CDR3 is 16 residues. Trimming took 0 bases from V and 3 from J, leaving 15 bases between them. CDR3 loop: CASSQDSRGTYYEQYF. DNA of the CDR3: TGCGCCAGCAGCCAAGACTCTCGGGGGACCTACTACGAGCAGTACTTC.

The CDR3 protein is CASSERSIHLGTGELFF. Here the CDR3 DNA reads TGTGCCAGCAGTGAAAGGTCGATACATTTGGGCACCGGGGAGCTGTTTTTT. The chain links TRBV6-1 to TRBJ2-2; no definite D call. Germline CDR1 MNHNS, CDR2 SASEGT. V was cut by 2 bases and J by 4 bases, with 17 bases left in between. CDR3 length equals 17 residues.

The chain couples TRBV6-5 to TRBJ1-1; 8 positions match TRBD1. CDR1 and CDR2 (germline): MNHEY, SVGAGI. This CDR3 has 13 residues. The ends lost 4 bases at V and 3 bases at J; junction bases unmatched: 1. CDR3 in DNA: TGTGCCAGCAGTTTACAGGGGGACACTGAAGCTTTCTTT. Translated, it gives CASSLQGDTEAFF.

CDR3 sequence reads: CASSQRSRGIYGYTF. The CDR3 bases are TGCGCCAGCAGCCAAAGGTCAAGGGGAATCTATGGCTACACCTTC. The rearrangement links TRBV4-1 to TRBJ1-2; TRBD1 might be the D (5 bases). This CDR3 spans 15 amino acids. In germline, CDR1 is MGHRA, CDR2 YSYEKL. V lost 2 bases to trimming and J lost 4 bases, with 14 bases between them.

This chain connects TRBV12-5 to TRBJ2-7, with 10 bases lining up with TRBD1. With 7 bases clipped from V and 4 bases from J, the junction kept 7 bases outside the gene matches. From germline, CDR1 is LGHNT and CDR2 FRNRAP. This CDR3 comprises 14 residues. The CDR3 DNA follows: TGTGCTAGTGCCTCCGGGACAGGGGTTTACGAGCAGTACTTC. It encodes CASASGTGVYEQYF.

This chain uses TRBV12-5 with TRBJ2-1; TRBD1 or TRBD2 may be the D gene (5 bases each). CDR1 and CDR2 (germline): LGHNT, FRNRAP. The CDR3 totals 18 residues. The V gene lost 0 bases and the J gene lost 6 bases, with 21 bases spanning the gap. In nucleotides, the CDR3 is TGTGCTAGTGGTTTGGTATTGGGCAGGGAAGCGAGGGTCAATGAGCAGTTCTTC. Residues: CASGLVLGREARVNEQFF.

The V gene is TRBV28, the J gene TRBJ2-7, with 11 bases identical to TRBD1. Trimming cost V 6 bases and J 3 bases; bases outside gene matches: 7. This CDR3 is 15 amino acids long. Germline V gene data show CDR1 as MDHEN and CDR2 as SYDVKM. The DNA of the CDR3 is TGTGCCAGCAGCTCCACCGGGACAGGGGGCTACGAGCAGTACTTC. It specifies CASSSTGTGGYEQYF.

This chain connects TRBV10-3 to TRBJ1-2; no clear D. The CDR3 is 14 residues long. CDR1 and CDR2 (germline): ENHRY, SYGVKD. The V end was cut by 3 bases, the J end by 2 bases, with 10 bases between. The CDR3 region has the DNA TGTGCCATCAGTGATCGGACGTCAAACTATGGCTACACCTTC. Protein: CAISDRTSNYGYTF.

The DNA for the CDR3 is TGTGCCAGCAGCGTAGAAGGAAGGACGGACCACAATCAGCCCCAGCATTTT. It encodes CASSVEGRTDHNQPQHF. The chain employs TRBV9 and TRBJ1-5; D not resolved. Trimming cost V 0 bases and J 3 bases, with 16 bases left between them. Germline CDR1 is SGDLS and CDR2 is YYNGEE. CDR3 length: 17 amino acids.

The chain recombines TRBV19 with TRBJ1-5; D is uncertain. The germline V gene has CDR1 LNHDA and CDR2 SQIVND (reference sequence). The CDR3 contains 15 residues. Between the trimmed V and J ends, which lost 3 bases and 5 bases, there was a span of 14 bases. The CDR3: CASSIGQPRDQPQHF. The CDR3 bases are TGTGCCAGTAGTATTGGGCAGCCGAGGGATCAGCCCCAGCATTTT.

The chain carries TRBV2 and TRBJ1-4; a weak D match, TRBD1 (6 bases). This CDR3 is built from 14 residues. Per the germline V gene, CDR1 is SNHLY and CDR2 is FYNNEI. V was clipped by 7 bases and J by 4 bases, with 13 bases between them. CDR3 region: CASKRQVFNEKLFF. The DNA of the CDR3 is TGTGCCAGCAAGCGACAGGTCTTTAATGAAAAACTGTTTTTT.

The chain links TRBV19 to TRBJ2-2; perhaps TRBD2 as D (5 bases). Trimming took off 5 bases at V and 3 bases at J, with 13 bases between the two ends. CDR1 LNHDA and CDR2 SQIVND come from the germline V gene (reference sequence). The CDR3 sequence is 15 residues long. CDR3 nucleotides: TGTGCCAGTAGTCCCTCGGGGTGGTACACCGGGGAGCTGTTTTTT. This encodes CASSPSGWYTGELFF.

CDR3 DNA sequence: TGCGCCAGCAAGAAGCAGGGGGCGAACACTGAAGCTTTCTTT. Protein: CASKKQGANTEAFF. The chain links TRBV5-1 to TRBJ1-1, with TRBD1 identical over 8 bases. J gave up 1 base and V 6 bases, and 5 bases lay outside the gene matches. The CDR3 contains 14 residues. Looked up from germline, CDR1 is SGHRS and CDR2 is YFSETQ.

The rearrangement links TRBV28 to TRBJ1-2; TRBD1 is a possible D gene (5 bases). From germline, CDR1 is MDHEN and CDR2 SYDVKM. V lost 5 bases, J lost 4 bases, and 26 bases lay in between. This CDR3 has 18 residues. The CDR3 loop is CASSPAGGSRAGVYGYTF. In nucleotides, the CDR3 is TGTGCCAGCAGTCCGGCCGGGGGGAGCCGGGCTGGTGTCTATGGCTACACCTTC.